Listed below are T cell receptor beta chains from one sample, sequenced in a study of identical twins. TCRdb recomputed calls from the 5' RACE reads with MiXCR, one row per CDR3 protein. This table has about 250,000 distinct CDR3 sequences, 6.5% to 9% appearing once. This sample also appeared in a second study, on yellow fever vaccine responses in identical twins.

The sequencing sample was made of CD8+ T cells sorted from blood. The receptors derive from a woman aged 18-35 years in good health. Both conserved end residues are part of each CDR3. D genes are given only for firm matches. Clone size, where shown, is once, few, many, or a class for clones that have expanded.

V	J	D	length	size	DNA	CDR3
TRBV27	TRBJ2-1	NA	13	once	TGTGCCAGCAGTTTATGGTCAGGCAATGAGCAGTTCTTC	CASSLWSGNEQFF
TRBV7-8	TRBJ2-1	TRBD1	15	NA	TGTGCCAGCAGCTTAGGGGGACAGTCCTACAATGAGCAGTTCTTC	CASSLGGQSYNEQFF
TRBV11-1	TRBJ1-2	TRBD1	15	few	TGTGCCAGCAGCACGGGACAGGGCTTAATCTATGGCTACACCTTC	CASSTGQGLIYGYTF
TRBV7-8	TRBJ2-7	TRBD1	15	NA	TGTGCCAGCAGCTTAGCGCACAGGGGGGACTACGAGCAGTACTTC	CASSLAHRGDYEQYF
TRBV20-1	TRBJ2-7	NA	11	few	TGCAGTGCCCGGACACACTACGAGCAGTACTTC	CSARTHYEQYF
TRBV29-1	TRBJ2-2	NA	13	many	TGCAGCGTTAGGGACGGGAACACCGGGGAGCTGTTTTTT	CSVRDGNTGELFF
TRBV4-2	TRBJ2-1	NA	13	NA	TGTGCCAGCAGCCTACAAAACCCCGATGAGCAGTTCTTC	CASSLQNPDEQFF
TRBV11-2	TRBJ2-3	NA	16	few	TGTGCCAGCAGCCCAATTGGCGGGAAAAGCACAGATACGCAGTATTTT	CASSPIGGKSTDTQYF
TRBV4-1	TRBJ1-3	NA	13	many	TGCGCCAGCAGCCAAGAGACAAGGCGGGGCCAAGCCTTT	CASSQETRRGQAF
TRBV20-1	TRBJ2-3	TRBD2	17	NA	TGCAGTGCTAGTAGGACTAGCGAGAAGCCTAGCACAGATACGCAGTATTTT	CSASRTSEKPSTDTQYF
TRBV6-1	TRBJ2-1	TRBD1	17	few	TGTGCCAGCAGACGACAGGGGATGGGGGAGAAGGACAATGAGCAGTTCTTC	CASRRQGMGEKDNEQFF
TRBV4-1	TRBJ2-3	NA	15	many	TGCGCCAGCAGCCAAGCCGGGAGACGGGCAGATACGCAGTATTTT	CASSQAGRRADTQYF
TRBV5-1	TRBJ2-1	TRBD1	17	many	TGCGCCAGCAGTCCCTCTAGGGACAGGGTGACAGTCAATGAGCAGTTCTTC	CASSPSRDRVTVNEQFF
TRBV29-1	TRBJ2-1	TRBD2	21	few	TGCAGCGTTGGAGGACCGCGGACTAGCGGGAAAGAGGTGGGTTCCTACAATGAGCAGTTCTTC	CSVGGPRTSGKEVGSYNEQFF
TRBV6-5	TRBJ1-1	NA	13	few	TGTGCCAGCAGTTACTGGGGGGAGACTGAAGCTTTCTTT	CASSYWGETEAFF
TRBV20-1	TRBJ2-5	NA	14	few	TGCAGTGCTCCGGAAGGGACCCAGCGGAGGGCCCAGTACTTC	CSAPEGTQRRAQYF
TRBV5-4	TRBJ2-2	TRBD1	13	few	TGTGCCAGCAGCATCGGACAGGGTTGGGAGCTGTTTTTT	CASSIGQGWELFF
TRBV21-1	TRBJ2-1	NA	16	many	TGTGCCAGCATCCCCCATAGGGGGGAGTTCTACAATGAGCAGTTCTTC	CASIPHRGEFYNEQFF
TRBV10-2	TRBJ2-2	TRBD1	15	few	TGCGCCAGCAGTGAGGGGACAGCGAACACCGGGGAGCTGTTTTTT	CASSEGTANTGELFF
TRBV29-1	TRBJ1-1	TRBD1	16	few	TGCAGCGTTTGGACAGGGACCGACTTGATGAACACTGAAGCTTTCTTT	CSVWTGTDLMNTEAFF
TRBV4-1	TRBJ2-1	TRBD1	17	NA	TGCGCCAGCAGCCTTGGGGAGACAGGGATTTTCAACAATGAGCAGTTCTTC	CASSLGETGIFNNEQFF
TRBV27	TRBJ2-7	TRBD2	16	NA	TGTGCCAGCAGTCCCGGGACTAGCGGGAGGCTGGACGAGCAGTACTTC	CASSPGTSGRLDEQYF
TRBV5-1	TRBJ1-4	NA	16	few	TGCGCCAGCAGCTTGGGAGAGCAAGCAACTAATGAAAAACTGTTTTTT	CASSLGEQATNEKLFF
TRBV20-1	TRBJ2-1	NA	13	few	TGCAGTGCTACGGGGGTCTCCTACAATGAGCAGTTCTTC	CSATGVSYNEQFF
TRBV9	TRBJ2-2	NA	14	many	TGTGCCAGCAGCGTAGGTTCAGGCACCGGGGAGCTGTTTTTT	CASSVGSGTGELFF
TRBV20-1	TRBJ2-3	TRBD2	14	many	TGCAGTGCTACCCGACTAGCAGGCACAGATACGCAGTATTTT	CSATRLAGTDTQYF
TRBV24-1	TRBJ2-1	NA	15	many	TGTGCCACCAGTACCCGGGTGGAGGTCCGAAGTGAGCAGTTCTTC	CATSTRVEVRSEQFF
TRBV24-1	TRBJ2-1	TRBD2	15	few	TGTGCCACCAGTGACTCTAGCGGGAGGGTGAATGAGCAGTTCTTC	CATSDSSGRVNEQFF
TRBV6-1	TRBJ2-1	TRBD2	15	NA	TGTGCCAGCAGTGAATCGGTTAGCGGGGGCAATGAGCAGTTCTTC	CASSESVSGGNEQFF